The 5 T cell receptor beta chains listed next were all sequenced from one sample in a study of blood T cell repertoires in COVID-19. Sequencing was performed with immunoSEQ multiplex PCR; in TCRdb, only in-frame clones are kept and a portion is missing. The sample contains about 180,000 clones, more than 75% of which appear only once. Sample: PBMCs or T cells enriched from blood (not recorded which). These receptor sequences come from a woman aged 45 to 65 who had recovered from COVID-19.

This chain joins TRBV10-1 and TRBJ2-2, with 7 bases that match TRBD1. V lost 6 bases, J lost 6 bases, and 4 bases stayed unmatched. Germline-derived CDR1 and CDR2 are WNHNN and SYGVQD (reference sequence). The CDR3 covers 13 residues. For the CDR3, the DNA is TGCGCCAGCAGCCCCACAGGGGCCGGGGAGCTGTTTTTT. Translation: CASSPTGAGELFF.

This chain links TRBV7-2 with TRBJ2-1; D gene unclear. Germline V CDR1 and CDR2: SGHTA, FQGNSA. The CDR3 consists of 14 residues. V lost 1 base and J lost 6, with 10 bases in between. As DNA, the CDR3 is TGTGCCAGCAGCTTAGGCTTAAGCCCCAATGAGCAGTTCTTC. It encodes CASSLGLSPNEQFF.

This clone was picked up a small number of times. V is TRBV7-9 and J is TRBJ2-2; possibly TRBD2 for D (6 bases). Between the trimmed V and J ends, which lost 6 bases and 5 bases, there was a span of 28 bases. CDR3 size: 19 residues. Germline lookup yields CDR1 SEHNR and CDR2 FQNEAQ (reference sequence). CDR3 coding DNA: TGTGCCAGCAGTCCCCCCCCTACTAGCCAGATTATTATTACCGGGGAGCTGTTTTTT. This codes for CASSPPPTSQIIITGELFF. Full variable domain (rest looked up from reference TRBV7-9 and TRBJ2-2): DTGVSQNPRHKITKRGQNVTFRCDPISEHNRLYWYRQTLGQGPEFLTYFQNEAQLEKSRLLSDRFSAERPKGSFSTLEIQRTEQGDSAMYLCASSPPPTSQIIITGELFFGEGSRLTVL.

The chain joins TRBV2 to TRBJ1-1; TRBD1 is a possible D gene (6 bases). The length of the CDR3 is 14 residues. Germline lookup yields CDR1 SNHLY and CDR2 FYNNEI. Trimming shortened V by 6 bases and J by 5 bases, and 16 bases separated the two germline ends. Here the CDR3 reads CASRLQQGWTEAFF. CDR3 sequence (DNA): TGTGCCAGCAGGCTTCAACAGGGTTGGACTGAAGCTTTCTTT.

This chain's CDR3 is CASSMSENQPQHF. The CDR3 bases are TGTGCCAGTAGTATGAGTGAGAATCAGCCCCAGCATTTT. The V gene is TRBV19, the J gene TRBJ1-5; D is uncertain. V lost 3 bases and J lost 4, with 7 bases in between. This CDR3 is 13 amino acids long. Per germline, CDR1 LNHDA and CDR2 SQIVND (reference sequence).